This T cell receptor beta chain was retrieved from a study of T cell responses to AZD1222 COVID-19 vaccine. Study-wide results and caveats: AZD1222 recipients seropositive at baseline numbered only five to seven. A reported finding is that nearly half of spike-specific TCRs target unmutated variant regions. Possibly, clonal diversity was underestimated; donors were largely white British and included more females. With two AZD1222 doses given, Spike-specific TCR breadth and depth both rose.

After removal of 2 bases from V and 4 bases from J, the junction contained 7 bases not matched to a gene. CDR1 and CDR2 from the germline V gene are SQVTM and ANQGSEA. This CDR3 contains 14 residues. Comment on this clone: Its cognate antigen is unknown.

Data came from immunoSEQ multiplex PCR; TCRdb stores just in-frame clones and leaves some out. In the table there are 200,000 or so clones, 85% to 95% of which are singletons. This receptor was identified in an adult who received the AZD1222 COVID-19 vaccine. Source: peripheral blood, taken 28 days after the second AZD1222 dose. The chain joins TRBV29-1 to TRBJ1-2, with TRBD1 identical over 7 bases. The CDR3 loop reads CSVEPGTAFYGYTF. DNA for the CDR3: TGCAGCGTTGAACCCGGGACAGCTTTCTATGGCTACACCTTC.